This T cell receptor beta chain is from a study of blood T cells in healthy people across ages. Study results and caveats: A roughly linear fall in TCR beta diversity per million T cells was seen with increasing age. When set beside aged donors, long-lived donors presented more naive CD4+ cells and higher diversity. Changes seen in expanded clonotypes were possibly confounded by donor CMV status left unknown.

This clonotype was counted once. What it binds is unknown. A read error may explain this, as a much larger clone is one base away. The CDR3 is 15 residues long. CDR1 and CDR2 (germline): SEHNR, FQNEAQ (reference sequence). The use of a sample-barcoded 5' primer and a J-beta primer mix characterized a second PCR of roughly 7 to 12 cycles. TCRdb recomputed calls from the 5' RACE reads with MiXCR, one row per CDR3 protein. The sample lists hundreds of thousands of distinct CDR3 sequences, about 30% occurring once. This clonotype was obtained from a woman of 80 years or more in good health. The chain links TRBV7-9 to TRBJ1-2; D ambiguous. Sequenced material: blood. As DNA, the CDR3 is TGTGCCAGCAGCTTCTCCTCAGTAGCTAACTATGACTACACCTTC. It is translated as CASSFSSVANYDYTF.